This entry describes one T cell receptor (beta chain). These data belong to a study of cytomegalovirus exposure and HLA in healthy donors. V shed 3 bases and J shed 4 bases, with 11 bases lying between them. The CDR3 is 13 residues long. CDR1 and CDR2 from the germline V gene are SGHRS and YFSETQ. PCR primers comprised 60 Vbeta and 13 Jbeta primers. Data came from immunoSEQ multiplex PCR; TCRdb stores just in-frame clones and leaves some out. The sample carries 200,000 to 250,000 clones, roughly four fifths recorded once. This chain connects TRBV5-1 to TRBJ2-7; tentatively, D is TRBD1 (6 bases). This receptor was taken from a woman in her 40s in good health and CMV-seronegative. Sequenced sample: PBMCs. The CDR3 DNA is TGCGCCAGCAGCTCAAACAGGGCTTACGAGCAGTACTTC. This encodes CASSSNRAYEQYF. The full variable domain, in which reference TRBV5-1 and TRBJ2-7 provide the parts outside the CDR3, is KAGVTQTPRYLIKTRGQQVTLSCSPISGHRSVSWYQQTPGQGLQFLFEYFSETQRNKGNFPGRFSGRQFSNSRSEMNVSTLELGDSALYLCASSSNRAYEQYFGPGTRLTVT.